Listed here is a single T cell receptor (beta chain). These data originate in a study of CD4 T cells in relation to SARS-CoV-2 and coronaviruses. The method was immunoSEQ multiplex PCR; TCRdb's version includes in-frame clones alone and lacks a portion of them. The sample contains some 65,000 clones, about 89% of which appear only once. The length of the CDR3 is 15 residues. In germline, CDR1 is SGHRS, CDR2 YFSETQ. Trimming at V came to 5 bases and at J to 2 bases, leaving 3 bases not matched to a gene. The unexposed donors gave CD4+ T cells in about 2011-2018, prior to COVID-19. The receptor was derived from a human donor in good health. The chain couples TRBV5-1 to TRBJ2-2; 10 bases line up with TRBD1. Specimen: memory CD4+ T cells from PBMCs. The CDR3 is CASRWTGGNTGELFF. The CDR3, as DNA: TGCGCCAGCAGGTGGACAGGGGGTAACACCGGGGAGCTGTTTTTT.